The 2 T cell receptor beta chains listed next were all sequenced from one sample in a study of blood T cell repertoires in COVID-19. Only in-frame clones appear in the TCRdb table, and some are missing; sequencing was by immunoSEQ multiplex PCR. The data contain about 210,000 clones, 75% to 85% of them singletons. Input material: peripheral blood. Receptors originate from a woman aged 65 to 85 with COVID-19, enrolled during active disease.

This clone was counted between two and nine times. The chain recombines TRBV28 with TRBJ1-1; D uncertain. Between the trimmed V and J ends, which lost 5 bases and 0 bases, there was a span of 4 bases. The germline CDR1 and CDR2 sequences are MDHEN and SYDVKM. This CDR3 region has 12 residues. The chain's CDR3 is CASSLMNTEAFF. CDR3 coding DNA: TGTGCCAGCAGTCTTATGAACACTGAAGCTTTCTTT.

This chain uses TRBV28 with TRBJ2-1; no firm D call. The CDR3 extends over 16 amino acids. Per the germline V gene, CDR1 is MDHEN and CDR2 is SYDVKM. V shed 4 bases and J shed 2 bases, with 15 bases lying between them. Here the CDR3 reads CASSSRSGGTYNEQFF. CDR3 nucleotide sequence: TGTGCCAGCAGTTCGCGATCGGGTGGCACCTACAATGAGCAGTTCTTC.